This record concerns one T cell receptor (beta chain) sequence. There is no known antigen for this receptor. No much larger clone exists at a distance of one base, and base qualities are not known. The collaborating institutions used their own protocols to collect whole blood in K2EDTA tubes. For TCRbeta analysis, collaborators shipped samples in one of three forms: frozen whole blood, isolated PBMCs, or DNA extracted from either of those sample types. The data are from a study of blood T cell repertoires in COVID-19 (dated by TCRdb to the early 2020s). Describing the broader study: The collaborator samples originated in the United States, Italy and Spain and spanned the acute and convalescent phases of COVID-19. The prospective study material was composed of cDNA or gDNA derived from T cells, B-cell-depleted T cells, or PBMCs. HLA class I and class II types, where available, came from metadata supplied by the sample provider rather than from assay-based typing. Subjects who had been exposed to COVID-19, were actively infected with it, or had recovered from it provided the deeply sampled blood TCRbeta repertoires that made up the dataset. The repertoires were made available in a free public database intended to serve as a resource for research on the immune response to SARS-CoV-2. Samples were obtained from the ongoing ImmuneRACE study (first 160 participants) and from roughly 1,300 subjects provided by 6 global collaborators. Sample metadata almost always included a de-identified subject ID, COVID-19 status, age in years and sex.

Here is what the overall study found, with its caveats: The amount of clinical and demographic metadata varied by source and participant and was provided uncurated.

TCRbeta CDR3 regions were amplified from genomic DNA by means of the immunoSEQ Assay, a bias-controlled multiplex PCR. Per the source publication's procedure: Nucleated cell counts per sample were estimated from amplification of reference gene primers within the assay. To quantify the absolute abundance of each unique TCRbeta CDR3 rearrangement, sequence reads were collapsed and filtered. Productive Simpson clonality was computed per sample as the square root of Simpson's diversity index over productive rearrangements. TCRdb carries this immuneACCESS record with in-frame sequences only. Its versions omit some clonotypes, under half of them owing to an unresolved V gene in the studies checked, with the rest unexplained. The V and J calls and the clone size are those of that table, but D and trimming were determined from the DNA. Counted in this sample were some 56,000 clones; 80% of them appeared once. The ten largest clonotypes hold 6.5% to 8.5% of the sample.

Between the V and J ends, shortened by 2 bases and 6 bases respectively, the junction contains 13 bases. In the germline V gene, CDR1 corresponds to SGHTA and CDR2 to FQGTGA. The CDR3 starts with the cysteine, ends with the phenylalanine, and has 14 residues. Just the 42-base CDR3 DNA is kept, in frame starting at base 1. This TCR was sampled from a man in his sixties with acute or convalescent COVID-19. Sequenced: peripheral blood. This chain joins TRBV7-3 to TRBJ1-1; no D gene call is confident. This receptor carries the CDR3 CASSLQAGIAEAFF. The DNA sequence reads TGTGCCAGCAGCTTACAGGCGGGTATTGCTGAAGCTTTCTTT.